These 3 T cell receptor beta chains share one sample of origin, sequenced in a study of blood T cell repertoires in COVID-19. The assay was immunoSEQ multiplex PCR, and TCRdb's table has in-frame clones only and misses some. The sample carries roughly 430,000 clones, nearly 90% recorded once. Sequenced input: PBMCs or T cells enriched from blood (not recorded which). The source is a woman in her 40s with acute COVID-19.

V is TRBV10-3 and J is TRBJ2-1, with 8 bases lining up with TRBD1. The CDR3 loop spans 14 amino acids. Looked up from germline, CDR1 is ENHRY and CDR2 is SYGVKD. V trimming: 6 bases; J trimming: 4 bases; junction bases outside the gene matches: 5. In DNA form, the CDR3 reads TGTGCCATCAGGTCGGACAGGGAGTACAATGAGCAGTTCTTC. Translating gives CAIRSDREYNEQFF.

The chain's CDR3 is CASSLQGGLRQPQHF. In DNA form, the CDR3 reads TGTGCCAGCAGCTTGCAGGGGGGCTTAAGGCAGCCCCAGCATTTT. The gene calls are TRBV7-8 and TRBJ1-5, with 7 nucleotides matching TRBD1. The CDR3 spans 15 residues. Germline values: CDR1 SGHVS, CDR2 FQNEAQ. The V gene end was trimmed by 3 bases and the J gene end by 7 bases; junction bases not matched to a gene: 9.

The chain couples TRBV7-2 to TRBJ1-2, with 10 nucleotides matching TRBD1. V was pared by 5 bases and J by 7 bases, with 16 bases of the junction left unmatched. The CDR3 contains 17 residues. Germline CDR1 reads SGHTA; CDR2 reads FQGNSA. CDR3 loop: CASSPRIPGTGVSGYTF. The CDR3 region has the DNA TGTGCCAGCAGCCCAAGAATCCCCGGGACAGGGGTATCTGGCTACACCTTC. Supplemented by reference TRBV7-2 and TRBJ1-2, the full variable domain reads GAGVSQSPSNKVTEKGKDVELRCDPISGHTALYWYRQSLGQGLEFLIYFQGNSAPDKSGLPSDRFSAERTGGSVSTLTIQRTQQEDSAVYLCASSPRIPGTGVSGYTFGSGTRLTVV.